Listed below are T cell receptor beta chains from one sample, sequenced in a study of T cell repertoires in cytomegalovirus infection. One entry per CDR3 protein, called by TCRdb with MiXCR from the reads. The data hold fewer than 350,000 distinct CDR3 sequences, with about 27% observed a single time. These receptors' targets are unknown. Sequencing used cultured PBMCs, obtained from culture after CMV antigen stimulation. The source of these receptors is a human donor in good health (CMV status not recorded). Some clones in this sample may be carry-over from other donors' samples. CDR3s include the opening cysteine and the closing phenylalanine or tryptophan. The D gene is left open where the match is weak. Expanded clones get a size class; other rows say once, few or many, or leave the size out.

j_gene,abundance,v_gene,d_gene,CDR3nt,CDR3aa
TRBJ2-7,few,TRBV28,TRBD2,TGTGCCAGCAGCCCAGGGACTAGCGAAGCCTACGAGCAGTACTTC,CASSPGTSEAYEQYF
TRBJ1-4,NA,TRBV4-1,NA,TGCGCCAGCAGCCAAGACCGGATCACTAATGAAAAACTGTTTTTT,CASSQDRITNEKLFF
TRBJ2-5,many,TRBV5-1,NA,TGCGCCAGCAGTGCAGGGGTACAAAAAGAGACCCAGTACTTC,CASSAGVQKETQYF
TRBJ1-5,few,TRBV18,TRBD1,TGTGCCAGCTCAAACAGGGGGGAGAATCAGCCCCAGCATTTT,CASSNRGENQPQHF
TRBJ1-2,NA,TRBV12-3/TRBV12-4,NA,TGTGCCAGCAGTTTTAAAGGCAGCTATGGCTACACCTTC,CASSFKGSYGYTF
TRBJ1-1,many,TRBV7-8,NA,TGTGCCAGCAGCTACGAGACAACGAACACTGAAGCTTTCTTT,CASSYETTNTEAFF
TRBJ1-5,many,TRBV10-3,TRBD1,TGTGCCATCAGTGAGACCGGGACAGGGTTTGCGGGTAGCAATCAGCCCCAGCATTTT,CAISETGTGFAGSNQPQHF
TRBJ1-1,few,TRBV7-2,NA,TGTGCCAGCGGCAGAATGAACACTGAAGCTTTCTTT,CASGRMNTEAFF
TRBJ2-7,NA,TRBV18,NA,TGTGCCAGCTCTCTCAAAGGGGCCGGGACTGGCGGCTACGAGCAGTACTTC,CASSLKGAGTGGYEQYF
TRBJ2-6,NA,TRBV11-2,NA,TGTGCCAGTTTCTCTGGGGCCAACGTCCTGACTTTC,CASFSGANVLTF
TRBJ1-5,NA,TRBV12-3/TRBV12-4,NA,TGTGCCAGCAGTTTTAGACGGGCAGAAAATCAGCCCCAGCATTTT,CASSFRRAENQPQHF
TRBJ2-5,NA,TRBV7-9,TRBD1,TGTGCCAGCAGCCAGAGACAGGGCCAAGAGACCCAGTACTTC,CASSQRQGQETQYF
TRBJ1-5,NA,TRBV4-1,NA,TGCGCCAGCAGCGTACAGGGTTTAGATCAGCCCCAGCATTTT,CASSVQGLDQPQHF
TRBJ2-4,many,TRBV11-3,NA,TGTGCCAGCAGCTTAAGGGGTGAAAACATTCAGTACTTC,CASSLRGENIQYF
TRBJ2-3,few,TRBV11-2,TRBD2,TGTGCCAGCAGCTTCCCCGGCGGTAGCGGGGACCGAGATACGCAGTATTTT,CASSFPGGSGDRDTQYF
TRBJ2-5,NA,TRBV7-8,NA,TGTGCCAGCTCGGAACTCGGGGGCGGGGAGACCCAGTACTTC,CASSELGGGETQYF
TRBJ2-5,NA,TRBV24-1,TRBD1,TGTGCCACCAGTGACCCGGGACAGGGGGCAAGAGAGACCCAGTACTTC,CATSDPGQGARETQYF
TRBJ2-7,many,TRBV12-3/TRBV12-4,TRBD2,TGTGCCAGCAGTTCCCGGACTAGCGGAGACCCCTCCTACGAGCAGTACTTC,CASSSRTSGDPSYEQYF
TRBJ1-2,NA,TRBV15,NA,TGTGCCACCAGCAGGGAAAGGGGGGACTATGGCTACACCTTC,CATSRERGDYGYTF
TRBJ2-5,few,TRBV7-3,TRBD2,TGTGCCAGCAGCTACAGTGCGGGGGTAGAGACCCAGTACTTC,CASSYSAGVETQYF
TRBJ2-7,few,TRBV27,TRBD1,TGTGCCAGCAGTCCCAACTCCGACAGGGTGTCCTACGAGCAGTACTTC,CASSPNSDRVSYEQYF
TRBJ1-5,many,TRBV7-6,NA,TGTGCCAGCAGCTTAGGGGCCTATAGCAATCAGCCCCAGCATTTT,CASSLGAYSNQPQHF
TRBJ2-1,NA,TRBV3-1,TRBD2,TGTGCCAGCAGCCAAAAGGGACTAGCGGAGACCTACAATGAGCAGTTCTTC,CASSQKGLAETYNEQFF
TRBJ2-7,NA,TRBV4-1,NA,TGCGCCAGCAGCCAAGTCACGGAGGCCTACGAGCAGTACTTC,CASSQVTEAYEQYF
TRBJ1-1,NA,TRBV9,NA,TGTGCCAGCAGCGTAGGATTGAGGACTGAAGCTTTCTTT,CASSVGLRTEAFF
TRBJ2-2,NA,TRBV7-6,NA,TGTGCCAGCAGCTCCCCCCGAAGCACCGGGGAGCTGTTTTTT,CASSSPRSTGELFF
TRBJ2-1,NA,TRBV24-1,TRBD2,TGTGCCACCAGTGATCCCTTTAGCGGGAGAGCGGAGAATGAGCAGTTCTTC,CATSDPFSGRAENEQFF
TRBJ2-5,few,TRBV10-3,TRBD1,TGTGCCATCAGTGACCCCTCCAGACAGGGGGATCTTGAGACCCAGTACTTC,CAISDPSRQGDLETQYF
TRBJ2-5,many,TRBV7-2,TRBD2,TGTGCCAGCAGCTTAGGACTAGCGGGAGCAGAGACCCAGTACTTC,CASSLGLAGAETQYF
TRBJ2-7,few,TRBV7-9,NA,TGTGCCAGCAGCTCACAGGAGCACTCCTACGAGCAGTACTTC,CASSSQEHSYEQYF
TRBJ1-2,NA,TRBV10-2,TRBD1,TGCGCCAGCAGTAAAGACAGGGATGGCTACACCTTC,CASSKDRDGYTF
TRBJ2-7,NA,TRBV6-1,NA,TGTGCCAGCAGTCGGGACACAGGGAGCTCCTACGAGCAGTACTTC,CASSRDTGSSYEQYF
TRBJ2-1,many,TRBV7-9,TRBD1,TGTGCCAGCAGCTTAGCGGTCGCACACAGGGGGCTGCTAAGGCAGTTCTTC,CASSLAVAHRGLLRQFF
TRBJ2-5,medium-sized,TRBV6-5,TRBD2,TGTGCCAGCAGTTACTCGATCCCAGCGGGGGCGAGCATCCGGGGGGCCCAGTACTTC,CASSYSIPAGASIRGAQYF
TRBJ1-2,few,TRBV7-2,TRBD1,TGTGCCAGCAGCTCTCGCGCGGGACAGGGTGGCTATGGCTACACCTTC,CASSSRAGQGGYGYTF
TRBJ1-5,few,TRBV6-1,TRBD1,TGTGCCAGCAGCAGAGATACTGGGGGGACAGCGAATCAGCCCCAGCATTTT,CASSRDTGGTANQPQHF
TRBJ2-1,few,TRBV7-6,NA,TGTGCCAGCAGCCCCATCGGGGGAGGGGGCCACAATGAGCAGTTCTTC,CASSPIGGGGHNEQFF
TRBJ2-1,NA,TRBV27,TRBD2,TGTGCCAGCAGTTCCGGACTAGCGGATTTTAACAATGAGCAGTTCTTC,CASSSGLADFNNEQFF
TRBJ2-1,few,TRBV6-1,TRBD2,TGTGCCAGCAGTTTCCTTAGCGGGAGTAGGGACAATGAGCAGTTCTTC,CASSFLSGSRDNEQFF
TRBJ2-2,many,TRBV7-6,TRBD1,TGTGCCAGCAGCTTTAGCCGGGACAGCTCGTTGGACACCGGGGAGCTGTTTTTT,CASSFSRDSSLDTGELFF
TRBJ2-1,few,TRBV30,TRBD2,TGTGCCTGGAGTACTCTAGCGGGAGGGCGCAATGAGCAGTTCTTC,CAWSTLAGGRNEQFF
TRBJ2-3,medium-sized,TRBV7-2,NA,TGTGCCAGCAGCATTCGGACGCTCACAGATACGCAGTATTTT,CASSIRTLTDTQYF
TRBJ1-6,NA,TRBV12-3/TRBV12-4,NA,TGTGCCAGCAGTTTAGCCCCAGACAATTCACCCCTCCACTTT,CASSLAPDNSPLHF
TRBJ2-5,NA,TRBV18,TRBD1,TGTGCCAGCTCACTTTGGGACAGGGCGTGGCAAGAGACCCAGTACTTC,CASSLWDRAWQETQYF